The 11 T cell receptor beta chains presented below share a single source sample, sequenced in a study of PD-L1 blockade in urothelial cancer. The protocol was immunoSEQ multiplex PCR, while the TCRdb copy is restricted to in-frame clones and leaves out a portion. The table has 40,000 to 45,000 clones, roughly four fifths seen once. The sample was PBMCs, taken around atezolizumab (anti-PD-L1) treatment. The receptor set was obtained from a man between 65 and 79 years old with urothelial cancer.

This clone appeared once. This chain joins TRBV7-2 and TRBJ1-6, with D tentatively TRBD1 (6 bases). The ends were cut back, 3 bases at V and 13 bases at J, with 13 bases in the middle. The CDR3 is made up of 13 amino acids. Per germline, CDR1 SGHTA and CDR2 FQGNSA. The CDR3 region has the DNA TGTGCCAGCAGCTTGGGGTGGGGGGGCCCCCTCCACTTT. Translated: CASSLGWGGPLHF.

The gene calls are TRBV18 and TRBJ1-2, with D uncertain. CDR1 is KGHSH and CDR2 is LQKENI in the germline V gene. The CDR3 covers 14 residues. V was pared by 8 bases and J by 2 bases, with 15 bases between. The CDR3 DNA sequence: TGTGCCAGCCGGCAGGCGAGACTAAACTATGGCTACACCTTC. Translation: CASRQARLNYGYTF.

The chain links TRBV5-4 to TRBJ1-4; tentative D call: TRBD1 (6 bases). This CDR3 is 15 amino acids long. Deletions cut 2 bases from V and 1 base from J, with 9 bases between. Per the germline V gene, CDR1 is SGHNT and CDR2 is YYREEE (reference sequence). CDR3 nucleotide sequence: TGTGCCAGCAGCTTTAAGACAGGAACTAATGAAAAACTGTTTTTT. It translates to CASSFKTGTNEKLFF.

The chain joins TRBV29-1 to TRBJ2-1; perhaps TRBD1 as D (6 bases). V lost 2 bases and J 8 bases, leaving 13 bases between the germline ends. CDR3 length equals 13 residues. Looked up from germline, CDR1 is SQVTM and CDR2 is ANQGSEA. CDR3 coding DNA: TGCAGCGTTGAACGACAGGTTTCGGATGAGCAGTTCTTC. This gives the protein CSVERQVSDEQFF.

This sequence joins TRBV7-2 and TRBJ2-3; D is uncertain. Deletions cut 2 bases from V and 4 bases from J, with 4 bases between. Germline V CDR1 and CDR2: SGHTA, FQGNSA. This CDR3 contains 12 residues. The CDR3 here is CASSLRADTQYF. The CDR3 nucleotides are TGTGCCAGCAGCTTACGAGCAGATACGCAGTATTTT.

This clone was observed a few times. The chain is built from TRBV29-1 and TRBJ2-6; a weak D match, TRBD1 (5 bases). The CDR3 loop spans 15 amino acids. V was pared by 6 bases and J by 0 bases, with 12 bases between. From germline, CDR1 is SQVTM and CDR2 ANQGSEA. The CDR3 region is CSVDLQDSGANVLTF. In DNA, the CDR3 is TGCAGCGTCGATTTACAGGACTCTGGGGCCAACGTCCTGACTTTC.

The chain recombines TRBV7-8 with TRBJ1-3; 7 positions agree with TRBD1. Trimming removed 5 bases from V and 2 bases from J; junction bases left unmatched: 3. From germline, CDR1 is SGHVS and CDR2 FQNEAQ. The CDR3 is 14 residues long. The CDR3 here is CASSLTGAGNTIYF. Here the CDR3 DNA reads TGTGCCAGCAGCCTTACAGGGGCTGGAAACACCATATATTTT.

Here the CDR3 reads CASSSPTRTDTQYF. The CDR3 nucleotides are TGTGCCAGCAGTTCCCCGACAAGGACAGATACGCAGTATTTT. The V call is TRBV28, the J call TRBJ2-3; D remains ambiguous. CDR1 and CDR2 from the germline V gene are MDHEN and SYDVKM. V was trimmed by 4 bases and J by 3 bases, leaving 11 bases between them. The CDR3 loop spans 14 amino acids. Using reference TRBV28 and TRBJ2-3 for the parts outside the CDR3, the full variable domain is DVKVTQSSRYLVKRTGEKVFLECVQDMDHENMFWYRQDPGLGLRLIYFSYDVKMKEKGDIPEGYSVSREKKERFSLILESASTNQTSMYLCASSSPTRTDTQYFGPGTRLTVL.

The J gene is TRBJ1-1, the V gene TRBV19; 7 nucleotides match TRBD1. The CDR3 sequence is 15 residues long. V gave up 6 bases and J gave up 0 bases; unmatched junction bases: 7. Germline CDR1 is LNHDA and CDR2 is SQIVND (reference sequence). The CDR3 sequence: CASRGTDLMNTEAFF. CDR3 sequence (DNA): TGTGCCAGTAGGGGGACAGACCTAATGAACACTGAAGCTTTCTTT.

This chain links TRBV19 with TRBJ2-4, with a weak D call TRBD1 (6 bases). The germline CDR1 and CDR2 sequences are LNHDA and SQIVND (reference sequence). The CDR3 spans 12 residues. Trimming shortened V by 5 bases and J by 7 bases, and 9 bases separated the two germline ends. The CDR3: CASSHQGNIQYF. DNA of the CDR3: TGTGCCAGTAGTCATCAGGGGAACATTCAGTACTTC.

This chain uses TRBV19 with TRBJ1-2; possible D gene TRBD1, 6 bases. The germline CDR1 and CDR2 sequences are LNHDA and SQIVND (reference sequence). This CDR3 has 16 residues. Trimming removed 9 bases at V and 2 bases at J, with 22 bases between. CDR3 sequence: CASSSDSPRVNYGYTF. The CDR3 coding sequence is TGTGCCAGCTCGTCGGACAGCCCCCGGGTAAACTATGGCTACACCTTC.